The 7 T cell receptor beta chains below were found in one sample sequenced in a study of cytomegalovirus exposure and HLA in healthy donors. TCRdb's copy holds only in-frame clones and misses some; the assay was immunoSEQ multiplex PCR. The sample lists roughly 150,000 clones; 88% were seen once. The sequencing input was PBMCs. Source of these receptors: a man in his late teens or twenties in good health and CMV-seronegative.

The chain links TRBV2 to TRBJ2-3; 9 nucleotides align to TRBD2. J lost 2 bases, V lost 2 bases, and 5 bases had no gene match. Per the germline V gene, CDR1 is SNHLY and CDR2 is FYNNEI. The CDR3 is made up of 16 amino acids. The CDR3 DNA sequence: TGTGCCAGCAGTGAAAGAGGCGGGGGGGACACAGATACGCAGTATTTT. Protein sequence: CASSERGGGDTDTQYF.

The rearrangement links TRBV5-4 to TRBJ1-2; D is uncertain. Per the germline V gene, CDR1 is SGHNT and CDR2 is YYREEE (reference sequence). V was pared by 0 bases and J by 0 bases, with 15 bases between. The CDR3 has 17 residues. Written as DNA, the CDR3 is TGTGCCAGCAGCTTGGGTGGCAGAACCCTAGCTAACTATGGCTACACCTTC. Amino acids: CASSLGGRTLANYGYTF.

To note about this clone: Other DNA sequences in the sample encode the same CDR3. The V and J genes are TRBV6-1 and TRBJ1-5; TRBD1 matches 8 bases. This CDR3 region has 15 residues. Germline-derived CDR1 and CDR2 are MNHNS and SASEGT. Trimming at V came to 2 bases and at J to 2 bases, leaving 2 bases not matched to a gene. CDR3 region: CASSELDRGNQPQHF. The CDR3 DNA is TGTGCCAGCAGTGAACTGGACAGGGGCAATCAGCCCCAGCATTTT.

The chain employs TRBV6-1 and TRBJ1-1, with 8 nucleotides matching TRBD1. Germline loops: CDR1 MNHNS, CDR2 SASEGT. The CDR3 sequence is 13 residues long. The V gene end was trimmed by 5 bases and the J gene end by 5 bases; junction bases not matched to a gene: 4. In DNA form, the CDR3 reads TGTGCCAGCAGTCGACAGGGGAGGACTGAAGCTTTCTTT. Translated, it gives CASSRQGRTEAFF.

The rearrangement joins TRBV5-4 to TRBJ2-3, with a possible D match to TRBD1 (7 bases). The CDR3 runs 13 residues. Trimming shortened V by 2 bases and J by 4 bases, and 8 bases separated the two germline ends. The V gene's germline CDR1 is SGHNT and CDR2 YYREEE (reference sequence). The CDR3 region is CASSFRGADTQYF. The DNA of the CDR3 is TGTGCCAGCAGCTTCAGGGGGGCAGATACGCAGTATTTT.

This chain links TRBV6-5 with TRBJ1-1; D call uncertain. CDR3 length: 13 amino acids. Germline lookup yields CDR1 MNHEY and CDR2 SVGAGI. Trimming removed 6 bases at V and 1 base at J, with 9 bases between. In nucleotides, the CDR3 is TGTGCCAGCAGGTTGACTGAGAACACTGAAGCTTTCTTT. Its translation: CASRLTENTEAFF.

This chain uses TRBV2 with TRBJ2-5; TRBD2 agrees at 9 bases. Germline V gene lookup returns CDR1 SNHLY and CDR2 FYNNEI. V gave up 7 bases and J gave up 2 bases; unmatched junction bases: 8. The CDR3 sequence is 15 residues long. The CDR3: CASMLAGLKQETQYF. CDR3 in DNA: TGTGCCAGCATGCTAGCGGGGTTAAAACAAGAGACCCAGTACTTC. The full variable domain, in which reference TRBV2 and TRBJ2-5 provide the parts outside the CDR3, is EPEVTQTPSHQVTQMGQEVILRCVPISNHLYFYWYRQILGQKVEFLVSFYNNEISEKSEIFDDQFSVERPDGSNFTLKIRSTKLEDSAMYFCASMLAGLKQETQYFGPGTRLLVL.